Following are 7 T cell receptor beta chains from one sample sequenced in a study of blood T cell repertoires in COVID-19 (dated by TCRdb to about 2020). The receptor library was made with the immunoSEQ multiplex PCR assay. Not all clones reach the TCRdb copy of this immuneACCESS table, which keeps in-frame sequences only. Checked studies attribute under half of the gap to unresolved V genes and leave the rest unexplained. The sample contains around 93,000 clones, roughly 89% of them found a single time. The ten largest make up 15% to 19% of the sample. The sequenced material came from peripheral blood. The receptor set was obtained from a human donor in a cohort sampled during active COVID-19.

The chain joins TRBV19 to TRBJ2-2, with D perhaps TRBD1 (6 bases). The CDR3 extends over 15 amino acids. The V gene lost 7 bases and the J gene lost 2 bases, with 14 bases spanning the gap. Germline CDR1 is LNHDA and CDR2 is SQIVND (reference sequence). CDR3 DNA: TGTGCCAGTACCCTGACAGGCGGCAACACCGGGGAGCTGTTTTTT. Translated: CASTLTGGNTGELFF.

The gene calls are TRBV7-9 and TRBJ2-1; TRBD1 is a possible D gene (6 bases). Germline assignment: CDR1 SEHNR and CDR2 FQNEAQ (reference sequence). This CDR3 is 14 amino acids long. Trimming shortened V by 4 bases and J by 9 bases, and 16 bases separated the two germline ends. The CDR3 DNA is TGTGCCAGCAGCTCATTTTTGGGGGCCCTTGAGCAGTTCTTC. It encodes CASSSFLGALEQFF.

This chain uses TRBV20-1 with TRBJ2-1; TRBD2 is a possible D gene (5 bases). Trimming took off 0 bases at V and 9 bases at J, with 6 bases between the two ends. The CDR3 totals 11 residues. Germline CDR1 and CDR2: DFQATT and SNEGSKA (reference sequence). CDR3 sequence (DNA): TGCAGTGCTAGAGAAAGCGGTGAGCAGTTCTTC. Translation gives CSARESGEQFF.

This clone has only one observation. This chain connects TRBV4-3 to TRBJ1-1; D call uncertain. This CDR3 comprises 14 residues. The V end lost 0 bases, the J end lost 2 bases, and 7 bases lay between the germline ends. Germline loops: CDR1 LGHNA, CDR2 YSLEER. The CDR3 protein is CASSQEPGNTEAFF. CDR3 nucleotide sequence: TGCGCCAGCAGCCAAGAACCGGGAAACACTGAAGCTTTCTTT.

The V and J genes are TRBV4-1 and TRBJ1-3; D remains ambiguous. CDR3 length equals 15 residues. The germline CDR1 and CDR2 sequences are MGHRA and YSYEKL. V shed 0 bases and J shed 5 bases, with 11 bases lying between them. Here the CDR3 reads CASSQEPLTRNTIYF. In DNA form, the CDR3 reads TGCGCCAGCAGCCAAGAGCCCTTAACACGAAACACCATATATTTT.

V is TRBV13 and J is TRBJ2-1; 12 positions match TRBD2. Germline trimming cut 4 bases from V and 4 bases from J; bases unmatched to any gene: 8. Germline V gene sequence: CDR1 PRHDT, CDR2 FYEKMQ (reference sequence). The CDR3 runs 17 residues. DNA for the CDR3: TGTGCCAGCAGCTACTGGACTAGCGGGGCCCTTTACAATGAGCAGTTCTTC. It encodes CASSYWTSGALYNEQFF.

The chain is built from TRBV18 and TRBJ2-1; 11 nucleotides line up with TRBD2. This CDR3 has 15 amino acids. The V and J ends lost 4 bases and 7 bases, in that order; junction bases with no gene match: 6. Germline CDR1 and CDR2: KGHSH and LQKENI. CDR3 DNA: TGTGCCAGCTCACGACAGGGACTAGCGGAGAATGAGCAGTTCTTC. As protein: CASSRQGLAENEQFF.